The 9 T cell receptor beta chains presented below share a single source sample, sequenced in a study of human T cells and chemical hapten exposure (dated by TCRdb to 2020 to 2022). Library method: RACE. Sequencing was carried out with a NextSeq 500. Using fastp at Q25 and MiXCR, TCRdb reprocessed the public reads and kept productive beta chains. Each entry is one CDR3 protein sequence, shown with its most common DNA and genes. This sample holds 90,000 to 110,000 distinct CDR3 sequences; about a tenth were observed only once. The biggest ten clones account for approximately 3% of the sample. This specimen's time point label, per the study, means: patch test 2, 6 weeks after DPC sensitization. Explained via the paper, the treatment or condition label denotes: therapeutic diphenylcyclopropenone sensitization with weekly scalp DPC. The sample consisted of whole blood, taken in connection with sensitization to the hapten diphenylcyclopropenone (DPC). Receptors were obtained from a woman between 40 and 50 years old with alopecia areata. Some clones in this sample may be carry-over from other donors' samples.

This clonotype was seen at least ten times. The chain joins TRBV10-2 to TRBJ1-5; D might be TRBD1 (5 bases). Germline CDR1 reads WSHSY; CDR2 reads SAAADI. This CDR3 spans 14 amino acids. Trimming took 3 bases from V and 2 from J, leaving 8 bases between them. The CDR3 nucleotides are TGCGCCAGCAGTGATGGGGCCCGCAATCAGCCCCAGCATTTT. It codes for CASSDGARNQPQHF.

This clonotype was seen ten or more times. DNA for the CDR3: TGTGCCACCAAGGGACAGTCGATGAACACTGAAGCTTTCTTT. Translation: CATKGQSMNTEAFF. This sequence joins TRBV2 and TRBJ1-1; 7 bases align to TRBD1. Unmatched junction bases numbered 8, after V lost 10 bases and J lost 0 bases. From germline, CDR1 is SNHLY and CDR2 FYNNEI. The CDR3 is 14 residues long.

The J gene is TRBJ1-1, the V gene TRBV7-9; maybe TRBD1 (5 bases). Germline CDR1 reads SEHNR; CDR2 reads FQNEAQ (reference sequence). V dropped 4 bases and J dropped 7 bases, with 10 bases sitting between them. The CDR3 is 12 residues long. CDR3 protein: CASSWGDGEAFF. Written as DNA, the CDR3 is TGTGCCAGCAGCTGGGGGGACGGTGAAGCTTTCTTT. The entire variable domain, with the rest obtained from reference TRBV7-9 and TRBJ1-1, is as follows: DTGVSQNPRHKITKRGQNVTFRCDPISEHNRLYWYRQTLGQGPEFLTYFQNEAQLEKSRLLSDRFSAERPKGSFSTLEIQRTEQGDSAMYLCASSWGDGEAFFGQGTRLTVV.

This clonotype appeared many times. The V call is TRBV28, the J call TRBJ1-5, with TRBD1 matching 8 bases. Germline V gene sequence: CDR1 MDHEN, CDR2 SYDVKM. The CDR3 is made up of 14 amino acids. Trimming took 6 bases from V and 9 from J; bases not matched to a gene: 10. The DNA of the CDR3 is TGTGCCAGCAGCCAGGGACAGGTGCCATTGCCCCAGCATTTT. As protein: CASSQGQVPLPQHF. Full variable domain (missing parts from reference TRBV28 and TRBJ1-5): DVKVTQSSRYLVKRTGEKVFLECVQDMDHENMFWYRQDPGLGLRLIYFSYDVKMKEKGDIPEGYSVSREKKERFSLILESASTNQTSMYLCASSQGQVPLPQHFGDGTRLSIL.

This rearrangement joins TRBV7-2 to TRBJ2-1, with D hard to call. The V end lost 3 bases, the J end lost 2 bases, and 14 bases lay between the germline ends. CDR1 SGHTA and CDR2 FQGNSA come from the germline V gene. The CDR3 has 16 amino acids. The CDR3 sequence is CASSFQPLGPYNEQFF. The CDR3 DNA reads as TGTGCCAGCAGCTTCCAACCTCTAGGACCCTACAATGAGCAGTTCTTC.

This clonotype was detected only a few times. The gene calls are TRBV18 and TRBJ2-6; D is undetermined. CDR3 length: 14 amino acids. V was cut by 0 bases and J by 4 bases, with 4 bases left in between. The germline gives CDR1 KGHSH, CDR2 LQKENI. This chain's CDR3 is CASSPPSGANVLTF. The CDR3 DNA reads as TGTGCCAGCTCACCACCCTCCGGGGCCAACGTCCTGACTTTC.

This clonotype showed up just a few times. This chain connects TRBV20-1 to TRBJ2-1; 9 positions agree with TRBD2. Germline V gives CDR1 DFQATT, CDR2 SNEGSKA (reference sequence). Losses at the gene ends were 1 base for V and 3 bases for J; bases not matched to a gene: 1. CDR3 length: 14 residues. The CDR3 DNA is TGCAGTGCTAGAGCACTAGCGGGCTACAATGAGCAGTTCTTC. Residues: CSARALAGYNEQFF.

J is TRBJ1-1 and V is TRBV10-3; D might be TRBD1 (6 bases). V was cut by 4 bases and J by 6 bases, with 12 bases left in between. The CDR3 is 13 residues long. CDR1 is ENHRY and CDR2 is SYGVKD in the germline V gene. CDR3 loop: CAISGTGLAEAFF. The CDR3 DNA sequence: TGTGCCATCAGTGGAACAGGGCTAGCTGAAGCTTTCTTT.

This clonotype was recorded many times. At one end the junction does not follow the germline gene, possibly because of a read error. J is TRBJ2-2 and V is TRBV6-6; D unresolved. Germline lookup yields CDR1 MNHNY and CDR2 SVGAGI (reference sequence). There are 12 residues in the CDR3. As DNA, the CDR3 is TGTGCCAGCAAAGAGAACAGCGGGGAGCTGTTTTTT. Residues: CASKENSGELFF.